The TCR beta chain under discussion was sequenced for a study of T cells after yellow fever vaccination. Study in general: Low-cell-number fractions underwent preparation using SMART-Seq v4 Ultra Low Input. Findings of the study overall: High-abundance clonotypes from the bulk population could contaminate FACS-sorted repertoires. Reappearance after the booster was observed for most primary-vaccination clones (roughly 97% CD4, about 90% CD8).

The germline CDR1 and CDR2 sequences are LGHNT and FRNRAP. V was shortened by 4 bases and J by 6 bases, with 10 bases between the two germline ends. This CDR3 has 12 amino acids. This clonotype turned up a few times. Its matching antigen is unknown. The TCR cDNA carried a universal primer site and UMIs from 5'RACE template switching. TCRdb analysed the 5' RACE reads with MiXCR anew, one entry per CDR3 protein. Of about 58,000 distinct CDR3 sequences listed, approximately 6.5% are singletons. The sequence was collected from a man aged 18 to 29 who received the YFV17D yellow fever vaccine. The material was CD8+ T cells sorted from PBMCs, obtained on the day of the first yellow fever vaccination. The genes are TRBV12-5 and TRBJ2-7; D possibly uses TRBD1 or TRBD2 (5 bases each). CDR3 DNA sequence: TGTGCTAGTGGTTGGCCGGGGCGCGAGCAGTACTTC. As protein: CASGWPGREQYF.